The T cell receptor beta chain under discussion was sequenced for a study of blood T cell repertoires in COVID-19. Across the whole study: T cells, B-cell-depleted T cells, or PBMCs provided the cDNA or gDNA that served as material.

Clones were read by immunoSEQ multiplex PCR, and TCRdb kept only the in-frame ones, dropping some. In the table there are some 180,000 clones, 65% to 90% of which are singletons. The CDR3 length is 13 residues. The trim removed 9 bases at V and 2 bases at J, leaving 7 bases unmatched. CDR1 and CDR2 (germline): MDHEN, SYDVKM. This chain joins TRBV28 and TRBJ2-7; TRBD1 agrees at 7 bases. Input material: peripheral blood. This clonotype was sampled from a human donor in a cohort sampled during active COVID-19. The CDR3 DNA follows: TGTGCCAGTGGACAGGAGGCAACCTACGAGCAGTACTTC. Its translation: CASGQEATYEQYF.